Below, 12 T cell receptor beta chains from the same sample are listed, as sequenced in a study of CD8 T cells in Susac syndrome (dated by TCRdb to the late 2010s). The method behind the library was the immunoSEQ multiplex PCR assay. RNA was extracted using the RNeasy kit, and roughly 0.5 to 1 microgram was reverse transcribed with random hexamers. TCRdb trimmed public reads at Q25 via fastp, called clones via MiXCR and kept in-frame beta chains. Identical CDR3 protein sequences are pooled into one entry, listed with their most common genes and DNA. The sample has around 170,000 distinct CDR3 sequences on record, approximately 95% of them singletons. The leading ten clones occupy around 0.16% of the sample. The sequencing sample was made of CD8+ T cells from PBMCs. The receptors derive from a human donor with Susac syndrome.

V gene TRBV20-1 combines with J gene TRBJ2-3; the D is unclear. Looked up from germline, CDR1 is DFQATT and CDR2 is SNEGSKA (reference sequence). Trimming left V 2 bases short and J 6 bases short, with 9 bases between. There are 12 residues in the CDR3. The CDR3, as DNA: TGCAGTGCTAGAAAAGACTGGGATACGCAGTATTTT. It codes for CSARKDWDTQYF.

This sequence joins TRBV12-5 and TRBJ2-1, with D perhaps matching TRBD2 (6 bases). Per the germline V gene, CDR1 is LGHNT and CDR2 is FRNRAP. The CDR3 has 15 residues. V dropped 6 bases and J dropped 4 bases, with 16 bases sitting between them. This chain's CDR3 is CASGSSVAVYNEQFF. The CDR3 DNA reads as TGTGCTAGTGGCTCTAGCGTGGCGGTATACAATGAGCAGTTCTTC.

J is TRBJ2-2 and V is TRBV7-2; D not certain. Germline-derived CDR1 and CDR2 are SGHTA and FQGNSA. Trimming took 4 bases from V and 7 from J, leaving 13 bases between them. CDR3 length equals 14 residues. CDR3 in DNA: TGTGCCAGCAGCTCTCGGGTCGGTGTCGGGGAGCTGTTTTTT. It codes for CASSSRVGVGELFF.

This chain connects TRBV29-1 to TRBJ2-7; possible D gene TRBD1, 5 bases. The CDR3 spans 13 residues. CDR1 is SQVTM, CDR2 ANQGSEA, per germline. Trimming removed 4 bases from V and 2 bases from J, with 12 bases in between. CDR3 in amino acids: CSVGTSQTYEQYF. In DNA form, the CDR3 reads TGCAGCGTTGGGACAAGTCAAACCTACGAGCAGTACTTC.

The J gene is TRBJ2-1, the V gene TRBV20-1; no clear D gene. The CDR3 has 15 amino acids. V was cut by 3 bases and J by 0 bases, with 12 bases left in between. Looked up from germline, CDR1 is DFQATT and CDR2 is SNEGSKA (reference sequence). The CDR3 reads CSASRDYSSYNEQFF. The CDR3 DNA sequence: TGCAGTGCTAGTCGAGATTATAGCTCCTACAATGAGCAGTTCTTC.

V usage is TRBV20-1 and J usage is TRBJ2-1; D may be TRBD1 or TRBD2 (5 bases each). The CDR3 has 14 residues. Trimming removed 2 bases from V and 4 bases from J, with 12 bases in between. Germline V gene sequence: CDR1 DFQATT, CDR2 SNEGSKA (reference sequence). Here the CDR3 reads CSARRDETYNEQFF. The CDR3 DNA reads TGCAGTGCTAGAAGGGACGAAACTTACAATGAGCAGTTCTTC.

V is TRBV13 and J is TRBJ2-7, with 10 bases that match TRBD2. The CDR3 is 14 residues long. The germline CDR1 and CDR2 sequences are PRHDT and FYEKMQ (reference sequence). V lost 4 bases to trimming and J lost 7 bases; unmatched junction nucleotides: 7. CDR3: CASSSGLAADEQYF. CDR3 in DNA: TGTGCCAGCAGCTCCGGACTAGCGGCGGATGAGCAGTACTTC.

The J gene is TRBJ2-6, the V gene TRBV13; D is possibly TRBD1 (7 bases). V lost 10 bases and J 0 bases, leaving 16 bases between the germline ends. Germline CDR1 is PRHDT and CDR2 is FYEKMQ (reference sequence). The CDR3 has 16 residues. Written as DNA, the CDR3 is TGTGCCATCAGACAGGGAGGCTTCTCTGGGGCCAACGTCCTGACTTTC. It encodes CAIRQGGFSGANVLTF. Full variable domain (missing parts from reference TRBV13 and TRBJ2-6): AAGVIQSPRHLIKEKRETATLKCYPIPRHDTVYWYQQGPGQDPQFLISFYEKMQSDKGSIPDRFSAQQFSDYHSELNMSSLELGDSALYFCAIRQGGFSGANVLTFGAGSRLTVL.

The chain links TRBV6-5 to TRBJ2-4; D is ambiguous. CDR3 length equals 13 residues. From germline, CDR1 is MNHEY and CDR2 SVGAGI. V was cut by 9 bases and J by 0 bases, with 9 bases left in between. CDR3 sequence reads: CASLSLAKNIQYF. The CDR3 nucleotides read TGTGCCAGTTTAAGCTTAGCCAAAAACATTCAGTACTTC.

This chain's CDR3 is CASSYSGTGNEQFF. For the CDR3, the DNA is TGTGCCAGCAGTTACTCCGGGACAGGGAATGAGCAGTTCTTC. The rearrangement links TRBV5-6 to TRBJ2-1; 9 nucleotides line up with TRBD1. CDR3 size: 14 residues. V was pared by 5 bases and J by 7 bases, with 7 bases of the junction left unmatched. Germline V gene lookup returns CDR1 SGHDT and CDR2 YYEEEE.

The rearrangement links TRBV19 to TRBJ1-5, with D perhaps matching TRBD1 (5 bases). Between the trimmed V and J ends, which lost 1 base and 5 bases, there was a span of 12 bases. Germline V CDR1 and CDR2: LNHDA, SQIVND (reference sequence). This CDR3 comprises 15 residues. The CDR3 protein is CASSIVEGLDQPQHF. The CDR3, as DNA: TGTGCCAGTAGTATAGTTGAGGGGCTCGATCAGCCCCAGCATTTT.

The chain employs TRBV25-1 and TRBJ1-1; 7 bases are shared with TRBD1. This CDR3 has 13 amino acids. V lost 3 bases and J lost 7; bases outside the gene matches: 5. The germline CDR1 and CDR2 sequences are MGHDK and SYGVNS. The CDR3 loop reads CASSDLGQVEAFF. The CDR3 DNA sequence: TGTGCCAGCAGTGACCTTGGACAGGTTGAAGCTTTCTTT.